This T cell receptor (beta chain) was sequenced during a study of cytomegalovirus exposure and HLA in healthy donors. The CDR3 consists of 12 residues. Trimming stripped 2 bases from V and 6 bases from J, with 5 bases between. Per the germline V gene, CDR1 is LNHDA and CDR2 is SQIVND (reference sequence). Only one count was recorded for this clone. The repertoire was sequenced with immunoSEQ multiplex PCR; TCRdb's copy has only in-frame clones and lacks some. The repertoire has some 170,000 clones, about 89% of them found once; the top ten carry approximately 2.6%. The specimen sequenced was PBMCs. The receptor was derived from a man aged 18 to 30 in good health and CMV-seropositive. This chain uses TRBV19 with TRBJ1-5; D gene unclear. CDR3: CASSIWSQPQHF. CDR3 nucleotides: TGTGCCAGTAGTATATGGAGTCAGCCCCAGCATTTT.